This TCR beta chain was found in a study of spatial heterogeneity in lung cancer. On the study more broadly: Detection consistently yielded more beta chains than alpha chains. Bulk RNA-seq from matched material yielded a T cell module score that correlated strongly with TCR transcript counts in tumor regions. Study-wide points: Mutation counts in tumors were tracked by counts of expanded intratumoral alpha and beta TCRs.

Specified time point: sample taken at primary tumor resection. A total of over 70 untreated early-stage non-small cell lung cancer patients served as donors. In each case, whole RNA from tumor, nontumor lung or frozen PBMC was sequenced unsorted. MiXCR, run by TCRdb on the 5' RACE reads, gives a single entry per CDR3 protein. This table has about 7,000 distinct CDR3 sequences, more than 10% appearing once. This clonotype was seen ten or more times. The target antigen is unknown. Germline trimming cut 5 bases from V and 4 bases from J; bases unmatched to any gene: 7. CDR3 length: 14 residues. The germline gives CDR1 DFQATT, CDR2 SNEGSKA (reference sequence).

This TCR came from a male donor with early-stage non-small cell lung cancer. The sequenced sample was lung tumor tissue, obtained at surgery. The chain joins TRBV20-1 to TRBJ2-2; 7 nucleotides match TRBD2. The CDR3 is CSAQMGGGTGELFF. CDR3 nucleotide sequence: TGCAGTGCTCAAATGGGGGGGGGCACCGGGGAGCTGTTTTTT.